This TCR beta chain was profiled in a study of blood T cell repertoires in COVID-19. For the study at large: Both acute and convalescent COVID-19 samples were obtained from the United States, Italy and Spain. Nucleic acid was either cDNA or gDNA, and it came from T cells, B-cell-depleted T cells, or PBMCs.

Per the original methods: Amplification with reference gene primers provided the estimates of nucleated cell counts. The method was immunoSEQ multiplex PCR; TCRdb's version includes in-frame clones alone and lacks a portion of them. V and J calls and clone size come straight from that table; D and trimming were deduced from the DNA. The table includes 150,000 to 200,000 clones, more than 90% detected once. Sequencing used peripheral blood. The sequence came from a man aged 60-69 years with active or convalescent COVID-19.

CDR3: CASSPTSGGHNEQFF. CDR3 coding DNA: TGTGCCAGCAGCCCCACTAGCGGGGGGCACAATGAGCAGTTCTTC. The chain carries TRBV7-9 and TRBJ2-1, with 12 bases lining up with TRBD2. V shed 5 bases and J 5 bases; nucleotides not matched to a gene: 4. The germline gives CDR1 SEHNR, CDR2 FQNEAQ (reference sequence). The CDR3 totals 15 residues.